A single sample gave rise to the 15 T cell receptor beta chains below, sequenced in a study of cytomegalovirus exposure and HLA in healthy donors. The PCR was carried out with 60 Vbeta primers and 13 Jbeta primers. Some clones are missing from TCRdb's copy, which holds only in-frame ones; the method was immunoSEQ multiplex PCR. The sample holds 200,000 or so clones; roughly 84% are singletons and the top ten take 1.5% to 2%. The sequenced material came from PBMCs. The receptors here all came from a man aged 45-65 years in good health and CMV-seronegative.

The chain couples TRBV6-5 to TRBJ2-5; 10 positions agree with TRBD2. The DNA matches TRBJ2-7 better at its end, which makes the J call doubtful. Germline V gene sequence: CDR1 MNHEY, CDR2 SVGAGI. The CDR3 length is 14 residues. CDR3 in amino acids: CASSLTSGSYEQYF. For the CDR3, the DNA is TGTGCCAGCAGCCTGACTAGCGGGTCCTACGAGCAGTACTTC.

This rearrangement joins TRBV5-1 to TRBJ1-2, with a possible D match to TRBD1 (5 bases). Trimming pared 1 base from V and 3 bases from J, leaving 10 bases between. This CDR3 comprises 14 residues. The germline CDR1 and CDR2 sequences are SGHRS and YFSETQ. The DNA for the CDR3 is TGCGCCAGCAGCTTGTCGACAGCAGACTATGGCTACACCTTC. Amino acids: CASSLSTADYGYTF.

This clone was seen a few times. The rearrangement uses TRBV6-1 and TRBJ2-3, with D possibly TRBD1 on 5 matching bases. This CDR3 spans 14 amino acids. Germline lookup yields CDR1 MNHNS and CDR2 SASEGT. Trimming took off 5 bases at V and 6 bases at J, with 15 bases between the two ends. CDR3 amino acids: CASSLQTKGDTQYF. CDR3 DNA: TGTGCCAGCAGTCTGCAAACGAAGGGGGATACGCAGTATTTT.

The rearrangement joins TRBV11-1 to TRBJ2-5; D may be TRBD1 (7 bases). This CDR3 has 16 residues. Trimming left V 3 bases short and J 3 bases short, with 17 bases between. Germline V gene sequence: CDR1 SGHAT, CDR2 FQDESV (reference sequence). The CDR3 nucleotides read TGTGCCAGCAGCTTTAGGCCAGGGGGACTTGAAGAGACCCAGTACTTC. The encoded protein is CASSFRPGGLEETQYF.

This chain uses TRBV6-5 with TRBJ2-2, with D possibly matching TRBD1 (5 bases). The CDR3 runs to 15 residues. Per the germline V gene, CDR1 is MNHEY and CDR2 is SVGAGI. The V and J ends lost 10 bases and 1 base respectively, with 16 bases between them. The CDR3, as DNA: TGTGCCACCACCCAGGGTGTCCAGAACACCGGGGAGCTGTTTTTT. It is translated as CATTQGVQNTGELFF.

This chain uses TRBV7-9 with TRBJ1-4, with D possibly matching TRBD1 (5 bases). Looked up from germline, CDR1 is SEHNR and CDR2 is FQNEAQ (reference sequence). V was cut by 4 bases and J by 10 bases, with 7 bases left in between. The CDR3 consists of 11 residues. Here the CDR3 DNA reads TGTGCCAGCAGCTCGGACATAAAACTGTTTTTT. Amino acid sequence: CASSSDIKLFF.

About this clone: The DNA is omitted, as the CDR3 cannot be located on it reliably, and the CDR3 follows TCRdb's listing. The chain combines TRBV5-5 with TRBJ1-1; TRBD1, the D gene given by the table, was not confirmed from the DNA. Germline CDR1 and CDR2: SGHKS and YYEKEE (reference sequence). The CDR3 has 16 amino acids, counting both end residues. CDR3 sequence reads: CASSLAFGFGTGRSFF.

This chain joins TRBV9 and TRBJ2-3; no clear D. The CDR3 covers 14 residues. Looked up from germline, CDR1 is SGDLS and CDR2 is YYNGEE. Trimming shortened V by 0 bases and J by 2 bases, and 7 bases separated the two germline ends. As DNA, the CDR3 is TGTGCCAGCAGCGTAGACTTCCTCACAGATACGCAGTATTTT. Encoded protein: CASSVDFLTDTQYF.

The chain uses TRBV9 and TRBJ2-3; D remains ambiguous. From germline, CDR1 is SGDLS and CDR2 YYNGEE. The germline V and J ends were trimmed by 0 bases and 0 bases, with 11 bases remaining between them. This CDR3 contains 16 residues. The DNA for the CDR3 is TGTGCCAGCAGCGTAGCTACGCAGGCTAGCACAGATACGCAGTATTTT. This sequence encodes CASSVATQASTDTQYF.

J is TRBJ1-5 and V is TRBV7-9, with D hard to call. This CDR3 contains 14 residues. Germline V gene lookup returns CDR1 SEHNR and CDR2 FQNEAQ (reference sequence). V shed 5 bases and J shed 0 bases, with 8 bases lying between them. CDR3 DNA: TGTGCCAGCAGCCAGTCGGGTAGCAATCAGCCCCAGCATTTT. As protein: CASSQSGSNQPQHF.

This rearrangement joins TRBV11-2 to TRBJ1-2; D may be TRBD1 (5 bases). Looked up from germline, CDR1 is SGHAT and CDR2 is FQNNGV. The CDR3 has 14 amino acids. V lost 3 bases, J lost 3 bases, and 11 bases lay in between. DNA of the CDR3: TGTGCCAGCAGCTTGGGGGGTGGTCACTATGGCTACACCTTC. Its translation: CASSLGGGHYGYTF.

This clone appeared a few times. The chain recombines TRBV27 with TRBJ1-5, with D possibly TRBD1 on 5 matching bases. The CDR3 consists of 14 residues. Looked up from germline, CDR1 is MNHEY and CDR2 is SMNVEV (reference sequence). Trimming pared 8 bases from V and 0 bases from J, leaving 11 bases between. The CDR3 nucleotides are TGTGCCAGCGGGGCAGGAAATAGCAATCAGCCCCAGCATTTT. Translating gives CASGAGNSNQPQHF.

V usage is TRBV9 and J usage is TRBJ1-2; 8 bases are shared with TRBD1. Germline V CDR1 and CDR2: SGDLS, YYNGEE. The CDR3 is made up of 15 amino acids. V lost 2 bases to trimming and J lost 0 bases; unmatched junction nucleotides: 3. This CDR3 reads CASSVTGGANYGYTF. In nucleotides, the CDR3 is TGTGCCAGCAGCGTTACAGGGGGTGCTAACTATGGCTACACCTTC.

The chain couples TRBV7-9 to TRBJ2-4; 9 bases map to TRBD1. The CDR3 consists of 17 residues. V lost 4 bases, J lost 0 bases, and 7 bases stayed unmatched. Per the germline V gene, CDR1 is SEHNR and CDR2 is FQNEAQ (reference sequence). In nucleotides, the CDR3 is TGTGCCAGCAGCTCGACAGGGGGAAATGTAGCCAAAAACATTCAGTACTTC. As protein: CASSSTGGNVAKNIQYF.

This clone was seen only a few times. This chain joins TRBV11-2 and TRBJ1-2, with D perhaps TRBD1 (6 bases). CDR3 length: 13 residues. The V end lost 3 bases, the J end lost 3 bases, and 8 bases lay between the germline ends. Germline V gene sequence: CDR1 SGHAT, CDR2 FQNNGV. The CDR3 DNA is TGTGCCAGCAGCTTGGGGGCGGACTATGGCTACACCTTC. The encoded protein is CASSLGADYGYTF.